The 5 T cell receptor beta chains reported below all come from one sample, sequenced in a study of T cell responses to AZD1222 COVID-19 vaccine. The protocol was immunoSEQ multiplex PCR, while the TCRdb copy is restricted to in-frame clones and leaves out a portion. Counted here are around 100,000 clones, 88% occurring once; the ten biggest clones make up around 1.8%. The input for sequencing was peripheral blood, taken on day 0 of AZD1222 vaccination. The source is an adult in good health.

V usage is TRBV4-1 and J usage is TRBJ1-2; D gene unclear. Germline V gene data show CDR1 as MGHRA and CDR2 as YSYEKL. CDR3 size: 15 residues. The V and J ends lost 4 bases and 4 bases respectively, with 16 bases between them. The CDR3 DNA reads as TGCGCCAGCAGCCCCGATGGCTCGGGAGCCTATGGCTACACCTTC. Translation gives CASSPDGSGAYGYTF.

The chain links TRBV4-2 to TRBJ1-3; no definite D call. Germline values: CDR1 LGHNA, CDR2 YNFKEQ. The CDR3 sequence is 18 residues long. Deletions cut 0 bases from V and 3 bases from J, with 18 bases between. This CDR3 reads CASSQEMGSTSSGNTIYF. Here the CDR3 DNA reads TGTGCCAGCAGCCAAGAAATGGGGTCTACCAGCAGTGGAAACACCATATATTTT.

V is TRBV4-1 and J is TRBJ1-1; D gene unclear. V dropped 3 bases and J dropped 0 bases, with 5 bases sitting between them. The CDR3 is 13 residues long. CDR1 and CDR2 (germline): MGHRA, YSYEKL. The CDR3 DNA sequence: TGCGCCAGCAGCCACGTGGTGAACACTGAAGCTTTCTTT. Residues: CASSHVVNTEAFF.

This CDR3 reads CATSDSSGRSPKKTQYF. The CDR3 nucleotides are TGTGCCACCAGTGATTCTAGCGGGAGGTCCCCCAAGAAGACCCAGTACTTC. This chain joins TRBV24-1 and TRBJ2-5; the match to TRBD2 covers 11 bases. The germline gives CDR1 KGHDR, CDR2 SFDVKD. The CDR3 has 17 amino acids. V gave up 2 bases and J gave up 6 bases; unmatched junction bases: 10.

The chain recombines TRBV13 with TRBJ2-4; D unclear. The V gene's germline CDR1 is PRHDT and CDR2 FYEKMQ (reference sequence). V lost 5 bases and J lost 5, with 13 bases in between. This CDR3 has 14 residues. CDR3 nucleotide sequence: TGTGCCAGCAGCCGCCCCGCAGAAGAAAACATTCAGTACTTC. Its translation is CASSRPAEENIQYF.